This TCR beta chain was retrieved from a study of CD8+CD57+ T cells in acquired aplastic anemia. CDR3 and TCR beta VDJ profiling relied on a genomic DNA template. TCRdb recomputed calls from the reads with MiXCR, one row per CDR3 protein. The table shows about 220,000 distinct CDR3 sequences, with 40% to 50% occurring only once. It was patients with CD8+CD57+ cell expansion by flow cytometry who were chosen for sequencing. The patients all had a severe acquired aplastic anemia diagnosis. The CDR3 covers 14 residues. CDR1 is SGHDT, CDR2 YYEEEE, per germline. The V end lost 4 bases, the J end lost 4 bases, and 15 bases lay between the germline ends.

The receptor was derived from a human donor with aplastic anemia. What was sequenced was sorted CD4+, CD8+, or CD8+CD57+ T cells (not recorded which) from PBMCs. The chain uses TRBV5-6 and TRBJ2-7; a possible D gene is TRBD2 (7 bases). CDR3 bases: TGTGCCAGCAGCCGGGGGGCCGCAGGATACGAGCAGTACTTC. It translates to CASSRGAAGYEQYF.